The TCR beta chain under discussion was sequenced for a study of response to subunit inactivated influenza vaccine. Study results and caveats: Authors suggested few new T cells are recruited by each seasonal influenza vaccination.

The length of the CDR3 is 15 residues. J lost 4 bases, V lost 3 bases, and 6 bases had no gene match. TCRdb fed the RT-PCR reads into MiXCR, producing one record per CDR3 protein. The data show under 550,000 distinct CDR3 sequences, under 8.5% seen once. This clonotype was observed a handful of times. Its antigen is not identified. This sample comprised PBMCs from blood, obtained around 25 months after vaccination. The TCR sequence derives from a man aged 45 to 70 who received an inactivated influenza vaccine. The chain has TRBV12-3 or TRBV12-4 and TRBJ2-3; 8 bases fit TRBD2. The CDR3 region is CASSLRGLGADTQYF. The CDR3 DNA is TGTGCCAGCAGTTTGCGGGGACTAGGGGCAGATACGCAGTATTTT.